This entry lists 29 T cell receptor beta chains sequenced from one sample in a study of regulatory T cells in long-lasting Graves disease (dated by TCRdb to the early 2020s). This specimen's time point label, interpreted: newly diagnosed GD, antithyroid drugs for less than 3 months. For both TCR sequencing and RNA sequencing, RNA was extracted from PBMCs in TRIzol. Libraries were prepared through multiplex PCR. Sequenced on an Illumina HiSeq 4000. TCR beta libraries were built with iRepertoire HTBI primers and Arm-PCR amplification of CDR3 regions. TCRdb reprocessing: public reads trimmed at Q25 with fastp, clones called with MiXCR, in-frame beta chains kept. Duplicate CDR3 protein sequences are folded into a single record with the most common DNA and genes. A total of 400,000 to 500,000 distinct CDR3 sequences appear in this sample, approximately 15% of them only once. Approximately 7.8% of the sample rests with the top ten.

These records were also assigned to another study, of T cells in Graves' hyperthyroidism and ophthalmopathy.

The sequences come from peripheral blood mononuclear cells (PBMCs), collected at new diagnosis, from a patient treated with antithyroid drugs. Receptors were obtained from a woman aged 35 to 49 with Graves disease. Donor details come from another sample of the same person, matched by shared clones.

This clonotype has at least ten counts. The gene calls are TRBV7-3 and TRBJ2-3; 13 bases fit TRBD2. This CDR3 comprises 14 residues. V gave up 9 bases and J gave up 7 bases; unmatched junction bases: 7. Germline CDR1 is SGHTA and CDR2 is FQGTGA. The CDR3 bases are TGTGCCAGTTCACTAGCGGGAGGGCCAAATACGCAGTATTTT. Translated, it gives CASSLAGGPNTQYF.

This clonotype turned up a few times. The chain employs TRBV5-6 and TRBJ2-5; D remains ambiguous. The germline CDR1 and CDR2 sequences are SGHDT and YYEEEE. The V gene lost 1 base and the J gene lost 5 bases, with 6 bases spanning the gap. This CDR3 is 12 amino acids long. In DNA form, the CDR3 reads TGTGCCAGCAGCTTGAGTTGGGAGACCCAGTACTTC. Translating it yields CASSLSWETQYF.

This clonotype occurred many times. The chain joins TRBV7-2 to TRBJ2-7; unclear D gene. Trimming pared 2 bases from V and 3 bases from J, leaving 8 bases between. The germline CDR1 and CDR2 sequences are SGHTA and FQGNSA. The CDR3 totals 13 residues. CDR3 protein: CASSLQWGYEQYF. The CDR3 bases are TGTGCCAGCAGCTTACAGTGGGGCTACGAGCAGTACTTC.

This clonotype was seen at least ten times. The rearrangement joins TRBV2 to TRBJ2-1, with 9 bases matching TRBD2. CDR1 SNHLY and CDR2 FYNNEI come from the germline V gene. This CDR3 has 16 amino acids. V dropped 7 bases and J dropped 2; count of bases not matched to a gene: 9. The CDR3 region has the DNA TGTGCCAGCACTCGACTAGCGGCTACTACCTACAATGAGCAGTTCTTC. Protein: CASTRLAATTYNEQFF.

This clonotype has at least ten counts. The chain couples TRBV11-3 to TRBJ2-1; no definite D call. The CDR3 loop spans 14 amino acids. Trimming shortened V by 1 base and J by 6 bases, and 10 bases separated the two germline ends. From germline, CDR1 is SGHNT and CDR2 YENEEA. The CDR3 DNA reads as TGTGCCAGCAGCTTAGTTCCCAAAACCAATGAGCAGTTCTTC. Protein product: CASSLVPKTNEQFF.

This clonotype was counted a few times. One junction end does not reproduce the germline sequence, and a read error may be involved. Here the CDR3 reads CASSPNPDLRYNEQFF. For the CDR3, the DNA is TGCGCCAGCAGCCCGAACCCTGACTTGAGGTACAATGAGCAGTTCTTC. The V gene is TRBV28, the J gene TRBJ2-1; D unclear. CDR1 is MDHEN, CDR2 SYDVKM, per germline. The CDR3 is 16 amino acids.

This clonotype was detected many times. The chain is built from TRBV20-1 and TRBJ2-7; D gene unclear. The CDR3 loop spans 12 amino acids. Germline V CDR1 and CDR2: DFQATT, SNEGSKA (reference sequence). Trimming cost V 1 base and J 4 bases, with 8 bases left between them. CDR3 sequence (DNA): TGCAGTGCTAGAGGGACGGAGTACGAGCAGTACTTC. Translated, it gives CSARGTEYEQYF.

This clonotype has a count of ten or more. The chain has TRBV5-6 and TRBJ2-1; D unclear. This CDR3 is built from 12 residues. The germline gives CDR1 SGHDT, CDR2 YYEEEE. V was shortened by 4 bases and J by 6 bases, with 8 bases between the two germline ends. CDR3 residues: CASSLPTNEQFF. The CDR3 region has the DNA TGTGCCAGCAGCCTTCCGACCAATGAGCAGTTCTTC.

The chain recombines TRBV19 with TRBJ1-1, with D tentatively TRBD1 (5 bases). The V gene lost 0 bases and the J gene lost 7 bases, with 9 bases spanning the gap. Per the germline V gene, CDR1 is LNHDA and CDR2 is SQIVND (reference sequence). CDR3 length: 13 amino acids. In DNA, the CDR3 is TGTGCCAGTAGTATAGATCGACAGCTTGAAGCTTTCTTT. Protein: CASSIDRQLEAFF.

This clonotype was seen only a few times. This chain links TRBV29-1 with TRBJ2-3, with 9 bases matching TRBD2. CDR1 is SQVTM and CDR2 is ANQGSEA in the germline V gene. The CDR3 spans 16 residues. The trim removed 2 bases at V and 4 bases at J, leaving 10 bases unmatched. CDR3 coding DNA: TGCAGCGTTGAAAACGCCGGGACTAGCATCCCAGATACGCAGTATTTT. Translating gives CSVENAGTSIPDTQYF.

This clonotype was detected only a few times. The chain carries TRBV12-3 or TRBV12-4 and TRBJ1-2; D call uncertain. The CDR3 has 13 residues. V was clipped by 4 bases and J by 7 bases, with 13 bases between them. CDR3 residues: CASSSDGGIGYTF. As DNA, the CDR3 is TGTGCCAGCAGTTCCGACGGAGGAATTGGCTACACCTTC.

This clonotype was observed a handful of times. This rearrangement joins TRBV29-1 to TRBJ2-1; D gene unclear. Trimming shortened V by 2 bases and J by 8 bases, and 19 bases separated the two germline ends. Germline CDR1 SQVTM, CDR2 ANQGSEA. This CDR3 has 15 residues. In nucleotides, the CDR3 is TGCAGCGTTGAAAGCACAGAACACACCATCGATGAGCAGTTCTTC. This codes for CSVESTEHTIDEQFF.

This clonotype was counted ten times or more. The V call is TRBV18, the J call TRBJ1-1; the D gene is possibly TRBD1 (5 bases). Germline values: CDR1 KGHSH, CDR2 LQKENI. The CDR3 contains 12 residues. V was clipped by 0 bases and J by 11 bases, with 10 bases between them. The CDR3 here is CASSPPGARAFF. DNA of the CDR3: TGTGCCAGCTCACCACCCGGGGCGAGGGCTTTCTTT.

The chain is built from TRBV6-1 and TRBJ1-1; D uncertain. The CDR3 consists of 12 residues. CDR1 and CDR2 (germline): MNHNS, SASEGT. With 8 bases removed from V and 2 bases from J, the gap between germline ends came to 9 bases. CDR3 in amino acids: CASRPSNTEAFF. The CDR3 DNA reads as TGTGCCAGCCGCCCGTCAAACACTGAAGCTTTCTTT.

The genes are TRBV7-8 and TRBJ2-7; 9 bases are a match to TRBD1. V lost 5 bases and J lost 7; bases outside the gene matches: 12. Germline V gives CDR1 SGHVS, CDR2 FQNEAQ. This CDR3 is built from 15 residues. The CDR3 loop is CASSPGTGRGGEQYF. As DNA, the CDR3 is TGTGCCAGCAGCCCCGGGACAGGGAGGGGTGGGGAGCAGTACTTC.

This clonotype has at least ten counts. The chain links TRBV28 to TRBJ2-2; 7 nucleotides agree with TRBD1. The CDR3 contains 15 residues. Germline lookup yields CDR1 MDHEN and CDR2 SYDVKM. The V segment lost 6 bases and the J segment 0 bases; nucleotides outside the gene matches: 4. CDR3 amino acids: CASSLTGTNTGELFF. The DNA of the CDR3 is TGTGCCAGCAGCTTGACAGGGACGAACACCGGGGAGCTGTTTTTT.

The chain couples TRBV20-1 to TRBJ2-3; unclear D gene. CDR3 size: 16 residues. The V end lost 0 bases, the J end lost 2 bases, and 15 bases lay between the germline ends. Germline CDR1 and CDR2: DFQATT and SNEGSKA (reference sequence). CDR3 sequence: CSARETPPFSTDTQYF. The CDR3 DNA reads TGCAGTGCTAGAGAGACTCCTCCCTTTTCCACAGATACGCAGTATTTT.

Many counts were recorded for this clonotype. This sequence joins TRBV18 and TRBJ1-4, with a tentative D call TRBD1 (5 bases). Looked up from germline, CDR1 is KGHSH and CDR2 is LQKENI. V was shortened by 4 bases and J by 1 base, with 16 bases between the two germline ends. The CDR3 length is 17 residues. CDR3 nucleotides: TGTGCCAGCTCACAATACCGGGACCTCGGAACTAATGAAAAACTGTTTTTT. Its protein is CASSQYRDLGTNEKLFF.

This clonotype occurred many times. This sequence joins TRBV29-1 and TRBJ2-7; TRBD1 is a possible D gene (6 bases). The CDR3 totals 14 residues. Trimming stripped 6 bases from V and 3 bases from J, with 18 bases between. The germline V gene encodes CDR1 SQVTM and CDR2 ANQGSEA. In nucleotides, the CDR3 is TGCAGCGTCGCCCTGGACAGCCAGAACTACGAGCAGTACTTC. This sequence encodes CSVALDSQNYEQYF.

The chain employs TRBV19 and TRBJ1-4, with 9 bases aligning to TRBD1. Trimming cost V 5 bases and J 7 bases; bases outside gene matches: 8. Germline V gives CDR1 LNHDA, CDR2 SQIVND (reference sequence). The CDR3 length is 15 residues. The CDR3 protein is CASSSRGTGTEKLFF. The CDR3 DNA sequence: TGTGCCAGTAGTTCCCGAGGGACAGGGACTGAAAAACTGTTTTTT.

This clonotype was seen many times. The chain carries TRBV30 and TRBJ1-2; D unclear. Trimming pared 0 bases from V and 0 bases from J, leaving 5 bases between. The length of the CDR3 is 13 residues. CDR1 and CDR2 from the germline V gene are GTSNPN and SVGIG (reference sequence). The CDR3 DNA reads TGTGCCTGGAGTGTACTAGCTAACTATGGCTACACCTTC. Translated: CAWSVLANYGYTF.

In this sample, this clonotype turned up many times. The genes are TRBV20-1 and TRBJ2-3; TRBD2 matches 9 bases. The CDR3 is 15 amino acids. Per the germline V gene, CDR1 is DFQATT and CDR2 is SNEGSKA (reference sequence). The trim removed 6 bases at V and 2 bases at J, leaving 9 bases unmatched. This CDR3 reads CSAPGLAGPTDTQYF. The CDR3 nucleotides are TGCAGTGCACCGGGGCTAGCGGGGCCCACAGATACGCAGTATTTT.

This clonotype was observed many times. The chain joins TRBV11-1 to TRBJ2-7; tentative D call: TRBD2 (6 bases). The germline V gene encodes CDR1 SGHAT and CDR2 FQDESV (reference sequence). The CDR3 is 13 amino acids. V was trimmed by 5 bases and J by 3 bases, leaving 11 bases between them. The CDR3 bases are TGTGCCAGCAGCCTCGGGACTCTCTACGAGCAGTACTTC. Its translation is CASSLGTLYEQYF.

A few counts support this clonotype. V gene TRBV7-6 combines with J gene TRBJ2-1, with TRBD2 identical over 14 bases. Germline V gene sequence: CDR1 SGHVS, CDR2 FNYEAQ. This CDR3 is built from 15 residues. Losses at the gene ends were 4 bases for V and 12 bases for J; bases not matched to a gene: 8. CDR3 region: CASSSGLAGAPRQFF. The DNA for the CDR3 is TGTGCCAGCAGCTCGGGACTAGCGGGAGCCCCAAGGCAGTTCTTC.

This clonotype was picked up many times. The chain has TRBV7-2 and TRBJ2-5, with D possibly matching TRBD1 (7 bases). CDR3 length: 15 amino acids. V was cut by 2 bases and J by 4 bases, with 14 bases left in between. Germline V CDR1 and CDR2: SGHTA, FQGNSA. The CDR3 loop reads CASSLSTGRGETQYF. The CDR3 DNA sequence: TGTGCCAGCAGCTTATCGACAGGGCGGGGAGAGACCCAGTACTTC.

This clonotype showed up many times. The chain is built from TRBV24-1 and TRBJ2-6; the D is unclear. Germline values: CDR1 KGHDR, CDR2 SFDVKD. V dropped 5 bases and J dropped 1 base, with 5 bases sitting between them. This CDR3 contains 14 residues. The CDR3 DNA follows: TGTGCCACCAGTGCGACATCTGGGGCCAACGTCCTGACTTTC. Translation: CATSATSGANVLTF.

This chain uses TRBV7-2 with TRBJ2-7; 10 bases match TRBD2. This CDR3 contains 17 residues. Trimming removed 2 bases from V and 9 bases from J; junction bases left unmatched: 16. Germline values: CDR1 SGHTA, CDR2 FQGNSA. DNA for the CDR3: TGTGCCAGCAGCTTATCTGAGCGACTAGCGGGCTTGGGGGTGCAGTACTTC. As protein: CASSLSERLAGLGVQYF.

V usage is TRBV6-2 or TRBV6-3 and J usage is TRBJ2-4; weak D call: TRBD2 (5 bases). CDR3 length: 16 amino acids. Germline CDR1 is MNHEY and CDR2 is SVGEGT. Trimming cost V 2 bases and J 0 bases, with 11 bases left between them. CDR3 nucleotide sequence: TGTGCCAGCAGTTACGTATGGGAGCTAGCCAAAAACATTCAGTACTTC. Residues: CASSYVWELAKNIQYF.

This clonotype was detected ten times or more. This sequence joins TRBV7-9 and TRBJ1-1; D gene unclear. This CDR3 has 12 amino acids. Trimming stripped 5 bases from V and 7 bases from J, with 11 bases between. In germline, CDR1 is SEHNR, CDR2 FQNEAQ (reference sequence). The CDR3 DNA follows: TGTGCCAGCAGCGGAATAAAGGGTGAAGCTTTCTTT. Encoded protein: CASSGIKGEAFF.